What follows are 27 T cell receptor beta chains derived from one specimen sequenced in a study of CD8+ T cells in alopecia areata. RNA was extracted and reverse transcribed into cDNA as the sequencing template. Repertoires were generated with immunoSEQ multiplex PCR, while TCRdb's copy carries only in-frame clones and drops some. There are 150,000 to 200,000 clones in the sample; roughly 60% occur only once, and roughly 17% lies in the top ten. Stated treatment: oral pan-JAK inhibitor, 5-10 mg twice daily. Sample: CD4+ T cells sorted from blood, taken between weeks 55 and 65, from a patient treated with tofacitinib. The receptors were sampled from a human donor with alopecia areata.

This clone was found once. The rearrangement links TRBV29-1 to TRBJ2-7; 7 nucleotides align to TRBD1. In germline, CDR1 is SQVTM, CDR2 ANQGSEA. V shed 4 bases, J shed 5 bases, and the junction held 11 bases outside the gene matches. The CDR3 runs 14 residues. CDR3 amino acids: CSVVGDRVINEQYF. As DNA, the CDR3 is TGCAGCGTTGTAGGAGACAGGGTCATCAACGAGCAGTACTTC.

The V and J genes are TRBV14 and TRBJ1-6; 10 bases line up with TRBD1. V dropped 0 bases and J dropped 7; count of bases not matched to a gene: 9. Germline V lookup: CDR1 SGHDN, CDR2 FVKESK. CDR3 size: 18 residues. The CDR3 DNA is TGTGCCAGCAGCCAAGATGGGGACAGGGGTGTTCCGAATTCACCCCTCCACTTT. Protein: CASSQDGDRGVPNSPLHF.

The chain couples TRBV19 to TRBJ1-5; D might be TRBD1 (5 bases). Germline V gives CDR1 LNHDA, CDR2 SQIVND (reference sequence). Trimming took off 6 bases at V and 9 bases at J, with 15 bases between the two ends. CDR3 length: 13 amino acids. CDR3 residues: CASRASGPGPQHF. The CDR3 DNA reads TGTGCCAGTAGGGCTTCGGGGCCTGGGCCCCAGCATTTT.

This clone was counted a few times. The rearrangement links TRBV2 to TRBJ2-3; TRBD2 matches 9 bases. The germline V gene has CDR1 SNHLY and CDR2 FYNNEI. This CDR3 is built from 14 residues. V lost 4 bases to trimming and J lost 6 bases; unmatched junction nucleotides: 5. The CDR3 protein is CASSAGLATDTQYF. CDR3 in DNA: TGTGCCAGCAGTGCGGGACTAGCCACGGATACGCAGTATTTT. The full variable domain, with the rest looked up from reference TRBV2 and TRBJ2-3, is EPEVTQTPSHQVTQMGQEVILRCVPISNHLYFYWYRQILGQKVEFLVSFYNNEISEKSEIFDDQFSVERPDGSNFTLKIRSTKLEDSAMYFCASSAGLATDTQYFGPGTRLTVL.

This chain joins TRBV20-1 and TRBJ1-3, with no clear D. The germline CDR1 and CDR2 sequences are DFQATT and SNEGSKA (reference sequence). Trimming took off 1 base at V and 8 bases at J, with 6 bases between the two ends. The CDR3 is made up of 11 amino acids. In DNA, the CDR3 is TGCAGTGCTAGAGTGGTAGACACCATATATTTT. Its protein product is CSARVVDTIYF.

The chain uses TRBV4-1 and TRBJ2-3, with TRBD2 identical over 7 bases. The CDR3 is 15 amino acids. Looked up from germline, CDR1 is MGHRA and CDR2 is YSYEKL. The V and J ends lost 0 bases and 6 bases, in that order; junction bases with no gene match: 6. The CDR3: CASSQDGTTWDTQYF. The CDR3 DNA reads as TGCGCCAGCAGCCAAGATGGGACTACCTGGGATACGCAGTATTTT.

This chain uses TRBV6-5 with TRBJ2-3; 8 bases agree with TRBD2. Germline V lookup: CDR1 MNHEY, CDR2 SVGAGI. The CDR3 spans 14 residues. V gave up 4 bases and J gave up 1 base; unmatched junction bases: 1. The CDR3 is CASSWRGGTDTQYF. The CDR3 region has the DNA TGTGCCAGCAGTTGGCGGGGGGGCACAGATACGCAGTATTTT.

The V call is TRBV10-3, the J call TRBJ2-1; D possibly corresponds to TRBD1 (6 bases). V was trimmed by 5 bases and J by 8 bases, leaving 16 bases between them. CDR3 length: 14 amino acids. The germline gives CDR1 ENHRY, CDR2 SYGVKD. This CDR3 reads CAISRGQSKDEQFF. For the CDR3, the DNA is TGTGCCATCAGTCGCGGACAGTCTAAGGATGAGCAGTTCTTC.

The rearrangement uses TRBV20-1 and TRBJ1-5, with D possibly being TRBD1 (5 bases). This CDR3 is 11 amino acids long. V shed 3 bases and J shed 11 bases, with 11 bases lying between them. In germline, CDR1 is DFQATT, CDR2 SNEGSKA (reference sequence). The DNA for the CDR3 is TGCAGTGCTAGTTCAGGGCAATCCCAGCATTTT. It is translated as CSASSGQSQHF.

The chain uses TRBV29-1 and TRBJ2-5; D unclear. Trimming left V 6 bases short and J 2 bases short, with 7 bases between. Per the germline V gene, CDR1 is SQVTM and CDR2 is ANQGSEA. The CDR3 loop spans 11 amino acids. The CDR3 coding sequence is TGCAGCGTAGGGCAGCAAGAGACCCAGTACTTC. Encoded protein: CSVGQQETQYF.

This clone came up a few times. This sequence joins TRBV27 and TRBJ2-7; D not certain. V was shortened by 4 bases and J by 0 bases, with 10 bases between the two germline ends. The germline V gene has CDR1 MNHEY and CDR2 SMNVEV (reference sequence). There are 14 residues in the CDR3. The CDR3 protein is CASSSEPSSYEQYF. The CDR3 nucleotides read TGTGCCAGCAGTTCGGAGCCGAGCTCCTACGAGCAGTACTTC.

The chain couples TRBV20-1 to TRBJ2-5; tentatively, D is TRBD2 (5 bases). Germline CDR1 reads DFQATT; CDR2 reads SNEGSKA (reference sequence). The V and J ends lost 5 bases and 5 bases respectively, with 9 bases between them. The CDR3 extends over 11 amino acids. CDR3 sequence reads: CSAEGWETQYF. The CDR3 DNA follows: TGCAGTGCTGAGGGTTGGGAGACCCAGTACTTC.

The chain joins TRBV13 to TRBJ2-5, with TRBD2 identical over 7 bases. The germline CDR1 and CDR2 sequences are PRHDT and FYEKMQ (reference sequence). With 2 bases clipped from V and 7 bases from J, the junction kept 16 bases outside the gene matches. CDR3 length: 17 residues. The CDR3 nucleotides are TGTGCCAGCAGCTTAAGGGCGTCGAGCGGGGTCGCACGGACCCAGTACTTC. Protein product: CASSLRASSGVARTQYF. The variable domain in full, with the rest retrieved from reference TRBV13 and TRBJ2-5, is AAGVIQSPRHLIKEKRETATLKCYPIPRHDTVYWYQQGPGQDPQFLISFYEKMQSDKGSIPDRFSAQQFSDYHSELNMSSLELGDSALYFCASSLRASSGVARTQYFGPGTRLLVL.

J is TRBJ2-3 and V is TRBV9; no clear D gene. Per the germline V gene, CDR1 is SGDLS and CDR2 is YYNGEE. This CDR3 region has 13 residues. Trimming left V 0 bases short and J 2 bases short, with 4 bases between. The CDR3 loop is CASSVDFTDTQYF. CDR3 nucleotides: TGTGCCAGCAGCGTAGATTTCACAGATACGCAGTATTTT.

V gene TRBV2 combines with J gene TRBJ1-4; 8 bases align to TRBD1. The trim removed 3 bases at V and 12 bases at J, leaving 9 bases unmatched. The germline V gene has CDR1 SNHLY and CDR2 FYNNEI. The CDR3 consists of 14 residues. The CDR3 loop is CASSEDRAARELFF. CDR3 DNA: TGTGCCAGCAGTGAGGACAGGGCGGCGAGGGAACTGTTTTTT.

V gene TRBV5-1 combines with J gene TRBJ2-5; D is perhaps TRBD2 (6 bases). The germline V gene has CDR1 SGHRS and CDR2 YFSETQ. The CDR3 is 14 residues long. Trimming took off 2 bases at V and 4 bases at J, with 12 bases between the two ends. DNA for the CDR3: TGCGCCAGCAGCTTTGGGGACTTGTCAGAGACCCAGTACTTC. Protein sequence: CASSFGDLSETQYF. The full variable domain, rest sourced from reference TRBV5-1 and TRBJ2-5, is KAGVTQTPRYLIKTRGQQVTLSCSPISGHRSVSWYQQTPGQGLQFLFEYFSETQRNKGNFPGRFSGRQFSNSRSEMNVSTLELGDSALYLCASSFGDLSETQYFGPGTRLLVL.

This clone was seen a handful of times. The chain couples TRBV29-1 to TRBJ1-5, with unresolved D. The CDR3 runs 13 residues. CDR1 SQVTM and CDR2 ANQGSEA come from the germline V gene. V was trimmed by 6 bases and J by 3 bases, leaving 12 bases between them. In nucleotides, the CDR3 is TGCAGCGTGGGGTGGCAGCCCAATCAGCCCCAGCATTTT. It codes for CSVGWQPNQPQHF.

This clone has a handful of counts. This sequence joins TRBV20-1 and TRBJ1-4; no clear D. This CDR3 has 11 amino acids. V was trimmed by 5 bases and J by 6 bases, leaving 7 bases between them. CDR1 is DFQATT, CDR2 SNEGSKA, per germline (reference sequence). CDR3 sequence (DNA): TGCAGTGCTCCCTACGATGAAAAACTGTTTTTT. Translated: CSAPYDEKLFF.

In DNA form, the CDR3 reads TGCGCCAGCAACTCCCCCGAGGGGGCGCGGGGAAACACCATATATTTT. Amino acid sequence: CASNSPEGARGNTIYF. The V gene is TRBV4-1, the J gene TRBJ1-3; 7 bases align to TRBD1. V dropped 7 bases and J dropped 4; count of bases not matched to a gene: 13. CDR1 and CDR2 (germline): MGHRA, YSYEKL. The CDR3 consists of 16 residues.

This clone was seen only a few times. The chain carries TRBV6-5 and TRBJ2-3; tentative D call: TRBD2 (6 bases). Germline V gene sequence: CDR1 MNHEY, CDR2 SVGAGI. V lost 6 bases and J lost 3, with 13 bases in between. This CDR3 has 14 residues. The CDR3 sequence: CASSHGLTTDTQYF. DNA of the CDR3: TGTGCCAGCAGCCATGGACTAACGACAGATACGCAGTATTTT.

The J gene is TRBJ1-6, the V gene TRBV27, with a weak D call TRBD1 (6 bases). Germline V gives CDR1 MNHEY, CDR2 SMNVEV (reference sequence). V gave up 4 bases and J gave up 8 bases, with 9 bases separating them. The CDR3 extends over 13 amino acids. CDR3 protein: CASSYREHSPLHF. Here the CDR3 DNA reads TGTGCCAGCAGTTACAGGGAACATTCACCCCTCCACTTT.

This clone was counted only a few times. Other DNA sequences of this sample code for an identical CDR3. The V and J genes are TRBV30 and TRBJ2-7; D is unclear. V was pared by 4 bases and J by 3 bases, with 7 bases between. This CDR3 region has 11 residues. Germline CDR1 GTSNPN, CDR2 SVGIG (reference sequence). For the CDR3, the DNA is TGTGCCTGGAACCGAGGCTACGAGCAGTACTTC. The encoded protein is CAWNRGYEQYF.

This clone was found a few times. The chain employs TRBV6-5 and TRBJ2-5, with D hard to call. V was clipped by 4 bases and J by 5 bases, with 14 bases between them. Germline assignment: CDR1 MNHEY and CDR2 SVGAGI. This CDR3 has 14 residues. This CDR3 is CASSSPSARETQYF. DNA of the CDR3: TGTGCCAGCAGTTCCCCCTCTGCAAGGGAGACCCAGTACTTC.

For the CDR3, the DNA is TGTGCCAGCAGCTTTAGCGGGGCCTTCGGCACAGATACGCAGTATTTT. Residues: CASSFSGAFGTDTQYF. J is TRBJ2-3 and V is TRBV7-9; 8 bases map to TRBD2. CDR3 length: 16 residues. CDR1 and CDR2 from the germline V gene are SEHNR and FQNEAQ (reference sequence). Germline trimming cut 3 bases from V and 1 base from J; bases unmatched to any gene: 6.

This sequence joins TRBV6-5 and TRBJ1-5, with a possible D match to TRBD1 (5 bases). Germline lookup yields CDR1 MNHEY and CDR2 SVGAGI. The V and J ends lost 8 bases and 7 bases respectively, with 15 bases between them. This CDR3 comprises 13 residues. CDR3: CASGRRDGQPQHF. The CDR3 nucleotides are TGTGCCAGCGGTAGGAGGGACGGACAGCCCCAGCATTTT.

The chain employs TRBV28 and TRBJ2-7, with no clear D. V lost 8 bases, J lost 1 base, and 6 bases lay in between. This CDR3 contains 11 residues. The germline CDR1 and CDR2 sequences are MDHEN and SYDVKM. CDR3 nucleotide sequence: TGTGCCAGCCTCCCTTCCTACGAGCAGTACTTC. Residues: CASLPSYEQYF.

The chain uses TRBV15 and TRBJ2-6; the D gene is possibly TRBD1 (6 bases). The CDR3 runs 16 residues. The ends were cut back, 3 bases at V and 0 bases at J, with 9 bases in the middle. Germline CDR1 is LNHNV and CDR2 is YYDKDF (reference sequence). This CDR3 reads CATSSDRNSGANVLTF. The CDR3 DNA reads as TGTGCCACCAGCAGTGACAGGAACTCTGGGGCCAACGTCCTGACTTTC.